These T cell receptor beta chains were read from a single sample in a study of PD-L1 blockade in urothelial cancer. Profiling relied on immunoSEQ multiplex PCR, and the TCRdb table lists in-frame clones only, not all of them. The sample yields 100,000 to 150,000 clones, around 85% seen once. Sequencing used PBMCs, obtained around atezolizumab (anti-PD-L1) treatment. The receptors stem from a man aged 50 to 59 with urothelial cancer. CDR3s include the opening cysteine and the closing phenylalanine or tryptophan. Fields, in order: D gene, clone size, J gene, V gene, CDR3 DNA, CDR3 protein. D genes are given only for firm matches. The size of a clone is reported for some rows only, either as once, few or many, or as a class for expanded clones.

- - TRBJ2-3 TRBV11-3 TGTGCCAGCAGCTTAGAGGCCCACGCCCATACGCAGTATTTT CASSLEAHAHTQYF
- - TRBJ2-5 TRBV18 TGTGCCAGCTCAGGCCGAGAGACCCAGTACTTC CASSGRETQYF
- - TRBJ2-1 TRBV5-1 TGCGCCAGCAGCTCGATCAGGGTCTCCTACAATGAGCAGTTCTTC CASSSIRVSYNEQFF
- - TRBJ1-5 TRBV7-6 TGTGCCAGCAGCCCCCAGGGTAGGCAGCCCCAGCATTTT CASSPQGRQPQHF
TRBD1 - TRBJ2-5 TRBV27 TGTGCCACCGCGACAGGGGGCGCGCGGGAGACCCAGTACTTC CATATGGARETQYF
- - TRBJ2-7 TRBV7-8 TGTGCCAGCAGCTTATACAGGGACCGGGAATACGAGCAGTACTTC CASSLYRDREYEQYF
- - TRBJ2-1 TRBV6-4 TGTGCCAGCAGCTTACCCAACATCTCCTACAATGAGCAGTTCTTC CASSLPNISYNEQFF
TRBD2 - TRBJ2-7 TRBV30 TGTGCCTGCGCTAGCGGGAGAACCCACGAGCAGTACTTC CACASGRTHEQYF
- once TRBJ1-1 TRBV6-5 TGTGCCAGCACCAATCGGGGGGCCGAGAACACTGAAGCTTTCTTT CASTNRGAENTEAFF
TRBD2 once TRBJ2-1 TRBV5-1 TGCGCCAGCAGCCATTCAAGATATAGCGGGAGTCTCGATGAGCAGTTCTTC CASSHSRYSGSLDEQFF
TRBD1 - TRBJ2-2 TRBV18 TGTGCCAGTAAATCACAGGGGGCACGGAACACCGGGGAGCTGTTTTTT CASKSQGARNTGELFF
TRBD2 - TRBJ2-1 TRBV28 TGTGCCAGCAGTTCAGGACTAGCGAACAATGAGCAGTTCTTC CASSSGLANNEQFF
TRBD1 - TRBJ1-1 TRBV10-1 TGCGCCAGCAGTGCGGACAGGGTCACTGAAGCTTTCTTT CASSADRVTEAFF
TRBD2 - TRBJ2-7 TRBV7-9 TGTGCCAGCAGCTTTAGCGGGAGGTCCCGCGAGCAGTACTTC CASSFSGRSREQYF
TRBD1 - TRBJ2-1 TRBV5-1 TGCGCCAGCAGCTTAGGTTTCACAGGGGCAGTGTCCAACAATGAGCAGTTCTTC CASSLGFTGAVSNNEQFF
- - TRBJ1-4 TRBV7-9 TGTGCCAGCAGCTCGGGACTGCCGTCAACTAATGAAAAACTGTTTTTT CASSSGLPSTNEKLFF